The 30 T cell receptor beta chains reported below all come from one sample, sequenced in a study of T-cell reconstitution after alpha-beta-depleted transplantation in children. Unique molecular identifiers tagged the TCRbeta library. TCRdb reanalysed the PCR reads using MiXCR and keeps one entry per CDR3 protein. Of 500,000 to 750,000 distinct CDR3 sequences in the sample, roughly a quarter are singletons; the top ten hold 35% to 40%. The specimen was PBMCs, collected before TCRalphabeta/CD19-depleted stem cell transplant. The receptors stem from a boy younger than two with Wiskott-Aldrich syndrome, due to receive a stem cell transplant.

This clonotype has only a few counts. This sequence joins TRBV5-6 and TRBJ2-1; 13 bases match TRBD2. J was trimmed by 4 bases and V by 4 bases; bases with no gene match: 11. Germline CDR1 SGHDT, CDR2 YYEEEE. CDR3 length equals 18 residues. CDR3 region: CASSLKPGLAGPYNEQFF. The CDR3 nucleotides read TGTGCCAGCAGCCTCAAACCGGGACTAGCGGGACCTTACAATGAGCAGTTCTTC.

J is TRBJ2-7 and V is TRBV5-1; D not certain. Germline lookup yields CDR1 SGHRS and CDR2 YFSETQ. CDR3 length equals 12 residues. Trimming cost V 4 bases and J 5 bases, with 10 bases left between them. Here the CDR3 DNA reads TGCGCCAGCAGCCCTGCCAAAAACGAGCAGTACTTC. Translation: CASSPAKNEQYF.

This chain uses TRBV19 with TRBJ2-4, with D unresolved. V was clipped by 9 bases and J by 6 bases, with 9 bases between them. Germline CDR1 is LNHDA and CDR2 is SQIVND (reference sequence). The CDR3 is made up of 11 amino acids. The CDR3 reads CARPRINIQYF. CDR3 DNA sequence: TGTGCCAGGCCTCGGATAAACATTCAGTACTTC.

Comment on this clonotype: At one end the junction does not follow the germline gene, possibly because of a read error. The chain has TRBV7-9 and TRBJ2-5; D is perhaps TRBD2 (5 bases). From germline, CDR1 is SEHNR and CDR2 FQNEAQ (reference sequence). The CDR3 contains 16 residues. CDR3 bases: TGTGCCAGCAGCCTAGCCAGACCGTCTCGTGAGGAGACCCAGTACTTC. Amino acids: CASSLARPSREETQYF.

This clonotype was found a few times. V is TRBV18 and J is TRBJ2-7, with 8 bases identical to TRBD1. With V trimmed by 4 bases and J by 1 base, 6 bases remained unmatched. This CDR3 is 15 amino acids long. Germline V lookup: CDR1 KGHSH, CDR2 LQKENI. The CDR3 spells CASSRGQEVSYEQYF. DNA of the CDR3: TGTGCCAGCTCACGGGGACAGGAGGTTTCCTACGAGCAGTACTTC.

This clonotype was counted a few times. V usage is TRBV3-1 and J usage is TRBJ1-4; TRBD1 matches at 7 bases. The germline V gene has CDR1 LGHDT and CDR2 YNNKEL (reference sequence). This CDR3 has 17 amino acids. The junction had 8 bases not matched to a gene; V was cut back by 0 bases and J by 4 bases. CDR3 sequence: CASSQDGPGQRNEKLFF. Written as DNA, the CDR3 is TGTGCCAGCAGCCAAGATGGACCGGGACAGCGTAATGAAAAACTGTTTTTT.

This sequence joins TRBV5-1 and TRBJ2-5, with D perhaps assigned TRBD1 or TRBD2 (5 bases each). The CDR3 is 14 amino acids. V was pared by 2 bases and J by 4 bases, with 12 bases between. Looked up from germline, CDR1 is SGHRS and CDR2 is YFSETQ. CDR3 residues: CASSLYGTPETQYF. CDR3 nucleotide sequence: TGCGCCAGCAGCTTATACGGGACCCCAGAGACCCAGTACTTC.

The chain uses TRBV28 and TRBJ2-6, with D unclear. CDR1 is MDHEN, CDR2 SYDVKM, per germline. This CDR3 contains 14 residues. The V gene lost 8 bases and the J gene lost 2 bases, with 10 bases spanning the gap. The CDR3 coding sequence is TGTGCCAGCGCAGTGGATGCTGGGGCCAACGTCCTGACTTTC. Its translation is CASAVDAGANVLTF. Filled out from reference TRBV28 and TRBJ2-6, the complete variable domain reads DVKVTQSSRYLVKRTGEKVFLECVQDMDHENMFWYRQDPGLGLRLIYFSYDVKMKEKGDIPEGYSVSREKKERFSLILESASTNQTSMYLCASAVDAGANVLTFGAGSRLTVL.

This clonotype has a handful of counts. The V call is TRBV9, the J call TRBJ2-3; D unclear. This CDR3 is built from 13 residues. V lost 7 bases to trimming and J lost 1 base, with 10 bases between them. Germline V gene sequence: CDR1 SGDLS, CDR2 YYNGEE. The CDR3 is CASAQVGTDTQYF. CDR3 sequence (DNA): TGTGCCAGCGCGCAAGTGGGCACAGATACGCAGTATTTT.

This chain uses TRBV9 with TRBJ2-1; TRBD2 agrees at 7 bases. CDR3 length equals 20 residues. Trimming took 4 bases from V and 0 from J; bases not matched to a gene: 19. CDR1 and CDR2 (germline): SGDLS, YYNGEE. The CDR3 coding sequence is TGTGCCAGCAGCCCGACCAAGCGGGGAGCCCAGTATCTCTCCTACAATGAGCAGTTCTTC. This translates into CASSPTKRGAQYLSYNEQFF.

V and J are TRBV20-1 and TRBJ2-7; possibly TRBD1 for D (6 bases). Trimming left V 5 bases short and J 5 bases short, with 16 bases between. This CDR3 comprises 13 residues. From germline, CDR1 is DFQATT and CDR2 SNEGSKA (reference sequence). For the CDR3, the DNA is TGCAGTGCTGCGACATACAGGGTCCACGAGCAGTACTTC. Protein: CSAATYRVHEQYF.

The chain combines TRBV5-1 with TRBJ2-2, with D unclear. Deletions cut 0 bases from V and 6 bases from J, with 9 bases between. Per the germline V gene, CDR1 is SGHRS and CDR2 is YFSETQ. The CDR3 sequence is 14 residues long. The CDR3 DNA reads TGCGCCAGCAGCTTGGGGGCGATACCCGGGGAGCTGTTTTTT. This codes for CASSLGAIPGELFF.

The genes are TRBV5-1 and TRBJ2-2; weak D call: TRBD1 (6 bases). With 1 base removed from V and 0 bases from J, the gap between germline ends came to 13 bases. The CDR3 runs to 17 residues. In germline, CDR1 is SGHRS, CDR2 YFSETQ. For the CDR3, the DNA is TGCGCCAGCAGCTTGAGCACCGGGACACCGAACACCGGGGAGCTGTTTTTT. It translates to CASSLSTGTPNTGELFF.

This clonotype was observed a handful of times. The chain joins TRBV7-9 to TRBJ2-1; TRBD2 agrees at 11 bases. V dropped 3 bases and J dropped 3; count of bases not matched to a gene: 7. This CDR3 is 17 amino acids long. Per the germline V gene, CDR1 is SEHNR and CDR2 is FQNEAQ (reference sequence). CDR3 region: CASSFNLLAGDYNEQFF. Written as DNA, the CDR3 is TGTGCCAGCAGCTTCAACCTACTAGCGGGAGACTACAATGAGCAGTTCTTC.

This clonotype was counted between two and nine times. The V and J genes are TRBV2 and TRBJ2-1; D remains ambiguous. Trimming took 3 bases from V and 4 from J, leaving 10 bases between them. CDR3 length equals 14 residues. CDR1 is SNHLY, CDR2 FYNNEI, per germline. CDR3 protein: CASSDRTAYNEQFF. The CDR3, as DNA: TGTGCCAGCAGTGATCGAACAGCATACAATGAGCAGTTCTTC.

V usage is TRBV5-1 and J usage is TRBJ2-3, with TRBD2 matching 8 bases. The J segment lost 1 base and the V segment lost 0 bases, leaving 4 bases of the junction unmatched. Germline CDR1 and CDR2: SGHRS and YFSETQ. The CDR3 spans 16 residues. The CDR3 loop is CASSLDGAGGTDTQYF. CDR3 coding DNA: TGCGCCAGCAGCTTGGATGGAGCGGGAGGCACAGATACGCAGTATTTT. The full variable domain, rest sourced from reference TRBV5-1 and TRBJ2-3, is KAGVTQTPRYLIKTRGQQVTLSCSPISGHRSVSWYQQTPGQGLQFLFEYFSETQRNKGNFPGRFSGRQFSNSRSEMNVSTLELGDSALYLCASSLDGAGGTDTQYFGPGTRLTVL.

CDR3 nucleotides: TGTGCCAGCGGTTCGCTAGCGGGAGAGTACAATGAGCAGTTCTTC. As protein: CASGSLAGEYNEQFF. The chain is built from TRBV18 and TRBJ2-1; 10 bases fit TRBD2. This CDR3 is built from 15 residues. Germline CDR1 and CDR2: KGHSH and LQKENI. V gave up 8 bases and J gave up 4 bases; unmatched junction bases: 8.

V usage is TRBV6-1 and J usage is TRBJ2-1, with unresolved D. Trimming cost V 5 bases and J 3 bases, with 14 bases left between them. This CDR3 is built from 15 residues. Germline values: CDR1 MNHNS, CDR2 SASEGT. The CDR3 loop is CASSPPGKVYNEQFF. The CDR3 nucleotides read TGTGCCAGCAGTCCACCCGGCAAGGTCTACAATGAGCAGTTCTTC.

The genes are TRBV20-1 and TRBJ1-6, with 7 bases aligning to TRBD1. The CDR3 has 16 amino acids. V gave up 2 bases and J gave up 8 bases; unmatched junction bases: 12. Looked up from germline, CDR1 is DFQATT and CDR2 is SNEGSKA (reference sequence). The chain's CDR3 is CSARQTYQGVHSPLHF. CDR3 nucleotides: TGCAGTGCTAGACAAACCTACCAGGGGGTTCATTCACCCCTCCACTTT.

This clonotype has more than one count but fewer than ten. V usage is TRBV5-1 and J usage is TRBJ2-2, with D unclear. Germline values: CDR1 SGHRS, CDR2 YFSETQ. Deletions cut 1 base from V and 1 base from J, with 8 bases between. There are 15 residues in the CDR3. The CDR3 bases are TGCGCCAGCAGCTTGCTCGTGGAGAACACCGGGGAGCTGTTTTTT. Translated: CASSLLVENTGELFF. Combining the CDR3 with reference TRBV5-1 and TRBJ2-2 gives the whole variable domain KAGVTQTPRYLIKTRGQQVTLSCSPISGHRSVSWYQQTPGQGLQFLFEYFSETQRNKGNFPGRFSGRQFSNSRSEMNVSTLELGDSALYLCASSLLVENTGELFFGEGSRLTVL.

This clonotype was observed a few times. The CDR3 is CATRTSGNNEQFF. For the CDR3, the DNA is TGTGCCACTAGGACTAGCGGGAACAATGAGCAGTTCTTC. V gene TRBV15 combines with J gene TRBJ2-1, with 12 bases lining up with TRBD2. The CDR3 contains 13 residues. Looked up from germline, CDR1 is LNHNV and CDR2 is YYDKDF (reference sequence). The V segment lost 9 bases and the J segment 5 bases; nucleotides outside the gene matches: 2.

The chain links TRBV3-1 to TRBJ1-2; 8 bases are shared with TRBD1. Germline CDR1 reads LGHDT; CDR2 reads YNNKEL (reference sequence). There are 14 residues in the CDR3. J was trimmed by 4 bases and V by 1 base; bases with no gene match: 2. CDR3 nucleotide sequence: TGTGCCAGCAGCCAAGGACAGGGGATCTATGGCTACACCTTC. Amino acid sequence: CASSQGQGIYGYTF.

This chain connects TRBV5-1 to TRBJ1-5; a possible D gene is TRBD1 (5 bases). In germline, CDR1 is SGHRS, CDR2 YFSETQ. This CDR3 spans 15 amino acids. Trimming cost V 0 bases and J 2 bases, with 9 bases left between them. The chain's CDR3 is CASSLEGSGNQPQHF. Here the CDR3 DNA reads TGCGCCAGCAGCTTGGAGGGGTCCGGCAATCAGCCCCAGCATTTT.

The chain recombines TRBV7-2 with TRBJ2-5; 10 nucleotides line up with TRBD2. The J segment lost 2 bases and the V segment lost 1 base, leaving 7 bases of the junction unmatched. The CDR3 is made up of 17 amino acids. Looked up from germline, CDR1 is SGHTA and CDR2 is FQGNSA. The CDR3 DNA sequence: TGTGCCAGCAGCTTAGGCTCGGGACTAGCGATACAAGAGACCCAGTACTTC. Its translation: CASSLGSGLAIQETQYF.

The rearrangement joins TRBV15 to TRBJ2-7; D might be TRBD2 (5 bases). Trimming left V 1 base short and J 3 bases short, with 10 bases between. CDR1 is LNHNV and CDR2 is YYDKDF in the germline V gene (reference sequence). The CDR3 loop spans 14 amino acids. CDR3 nucleotide sequence: TGTGCCACCAGCAGAGCTAGCCCGAACTACGAGCAGTACTTC. Translated: CATSRASPNYEQYF.

V gene TRBV12-3 or TRBV12-4 combines with J gene TRBJ1-1, with TRBD1 identical over 10 bases. Germline trimming cut 6 bases from V and 5 bases from J; bases unmatched to any gene: 6. The CDR3 consists of 14 residues. CDR3 coding DNA: TGTGCCAGCAGCAAGACAGGGGGCGTTACTGAAGCTTTCTTT. Its translation: CASSKTGGVTEAFF.

This clonotype has more than one count but fewer than ten. The chain uses TRBV29-1 and TRBJ2-7, with a possible D match to TRBD1 (6 bases). From germline, CDR1 is SQVTM and CDR2 ANQGSEA. This CDR3 contains 12 residues. V was pared by 7 bases and J by 6 bases, with 16 bases between. The CDR3 nucleotides read TGCAGCGCCACCGGGACATTTCTCGAGCAGTACTTC. It codes for CSATGTFLEQYF.

V is TRBV5-1 and J is TRBJ2-1; D call uncertain. Germline CDR1 SGHRS, CDR2 YFSETQ. The CDR3 runs 15 residues. The ends were cut back, 0 bases at V and 1 base at J, with 8 bases in the middle. The CDR3 bases are TGCGCCAGCAGCTTGGCCTCCCCATCCTACAATGAGCAGTTCTTC. This codes for CASSLASPSYNEQFF.

The J gene is TRBJ2-3, the V gene TRBV4-1; unclear D gene. Deletions cut 1 base from V and 4 bases from J, with 12 bases between. CDR1 MGHRA and CDR2 YSYEKL come from the germline V gene. The CDR3 is 15 amino acids. As DNA, the CDR3 is TGCGCCAGCAGCCAAGTTGTCACACGTGCAGATACGCAGTATTTT. Translated: CASSQVVTRADTQYF.

The chain has TRBV12-3 or TRBV12-4 and TRBJ2-2; D remains ambiguous. CDR3 length: 11 residues. Trimming shortened V by 7 bases and J by 4 bases, and 4 bases separated the two germline ends. CDR3: CASTPTGELFF. The CDR3 nucleotides read TGTGCCAGCACTCCCACCGGGGAGCTGTTTTTT.